This TCR beta chain is from a study of graft-versus-host responses after intestinal transplantation. Intraepithelial and lamina propria lymphocytes were isolated from graft specimens. Study findings and constraints: Early post-transplant HvG declines tracked with peak circulating GvH clone levels.

TCRdb keeps only in-frame clones here, not all; method: immunoSEQ multiplex PCR. The repertoire holds 15,000 or so clones, with 77% as singletons. A note on this clone: Its antigen is currently unknown.

V dropped 2 bases and J dropped 4 bases, with 21 bases sitting between them. CDR1 is LNHDA, CDR2 SQIVND, per germline (reference sequence). CDR3 length equals 18 residues. This clonotype was obtained from a human patient who received an intestinal transplant, so some T cells may come from the graft donor. The chain has TRBV19 and TRBJ1-5; a weak D match, TRBD1 (5 bases). Here the sequenced sample was ileum tissue, taken about 26 days after intestinal transplant. CDR3 DNA: TGTGCCAGTAGTATAATCCCCGCGGCAGGGATCCTTAATCAGCCCCAGCATTTT. It codes for CASSIIPAAGILNQPQHF.